Shown below are 28 T cell receptor beta chains from a single sample sequenced in a study of response to subunit inactivated influenza vaccine. TCRdb fed the RT-PCR reads into MiXCR, producing one record per CDR3 protein. The table records approximately 490,000 distinct CDR3 sequences, approximately 7.2% of them present only once. The material sequenced was PBMCs from blood, taken less than 30 months after vaccination. The receptors originated from a man aged 50 to 75 who received an inactivated influenza vaccine.

In this sample, this clonotype turned up many times. The rearrangement links TRBV5-1 to TRBJ1-2; possibly TRBD1 for D (5 bases). This CDR3 contains 13 residues. V was clipped by 9 bases and J by 6 bases, with 18 bases between them. The V gene's germline CDR1 is SGHRS and CDR2 YFSETQ. The CDR3 nucleotides are TGCGCCACCTCTCTGGAGGGGATGGATGGCTACACCTTC. It specifies CATSLEGMDGYTF.

This clonotype has just a few counts. This chain connects TRBV19 to TRBJ2-1, with D maybe TRBD1 (6 bases). The CDR3 spans 16 residues. V was shortened by 9 bases and J by 1 base, with 19 bases between the two germline ends. CDR1 LNHDA and CDR2 SQIVND come from the germline V gene (reference sequence). The CDR3 nucleotides are TGTGCCAGCCGTTGGGACGACAGGTCGTCCTACAATGAGCAGTTCTTC. Translated: CASRWDDRSSYNEQFF.

In this sample, this clonotype turned up many times. The V call is TRBV10-3, the J call TRBJ2-7; 7 bases agree with TRBD1. CDR1 and CDR2 from the germline V gene are ENHRY and SYGVKD. There are 14 residues in the CDR3. With V trimmed by 5 bases and J by 0 bases, 4 bases remained unmatched. The CDR3 sequence is CAISWTGSSYEQYF. The DNA of the CDR3 is TGTGCCATCAGTTGGACAGGTAGCTCCTACGAGCAGTACTTC.

This clonotype has more than one count but fewer than ten. This chain connects TRBV20-1 to TRBJ2-4; TRBD1 might be the D (6 bases). Germline values: CDR1 DFQATT, CDR2 SNEGSKA (reference sequence). V gave up 0 bases and J gave up 0 bases, with 15 bases separating them. The CDR3 spans 17 residues. The CDR3 DNA sequence: TGCAGTGCTAGAGAGGAGAAGGGGGTCCTAGCCAAAAACATTCAGTACTTC. Protein product: CSAREEKGVLAKNIQYF.

In its sample, this clonotype was seen many times. The V and J genes are TRBV4-1 and TRBJ2-7, with D possibly matching TRBD1 (6 bases). Trimming pared 5 bases from V and 3 bases from J, leaving 17 bases between. Germline V gives CDR1 MGHRA, CDR2 YSYEKL. The CDR3 has 15 residues. The CDR3: CASSKTGWADYEQYF. The DNA of the CDR3 is TGCGCCAGCAGCAAGACAGGTTGGGCGGACTACGAGCAGTACTTC.

This clonotype was picked up a small number of times. This chain connects TRBV20-1 to TRBJ2-7; tentative D call: TRBD2 (5 bases). Deletions cut 2 bases from V and 6 bases from J, with 14 bases between. Germline lookup yields CDR1 DFQATT and CDR2 SNEGSKA (reference sequence). There are 13 residues in the CDR3. DNA of the CDR3: TGCAGTGCTAGACGAGGAGGAGTGGGCGAGCAGTACTTC. This gives the protein CSARRGGVGEQYF.

There are many counts of this clonotype. The chain couples TRBV9 to TRBJ2-1; possibly TRBD1 for D (5 bases). This CDR3 is 14 amino acids long. Germline assignment: CDR1 SGDLS and CDR2 YYNGEE. The ends were cut back, 4 bases at V and 10 bases at J, with 18 bases in the middle. The CDR3 region has the DNA TGTGCCAGCAGCCCCCAGGGTCCGGGCCGGGAGCAGTTCTTC. It yields the protein CASSPQGPGREQFF.

There are many counts of this clonotype. The chain carries TRBV14 and TRBJ2-1; D remains unclear. CDR3 length: 15 amino acids. Germline loops: CDR1 SGHDN, CDR2 FVKESK. V lost 0 bases, J lost 2 bases, and 8 bases lay in between. This CDR3 reads CASSQDLGTYNEQFF. In nucleotides, the CDR3 is TGTGCCAGCAGCCAAGATTTGGGGACCTACAATGAGCAGTTCTTC.

The chain links TRBV12-3 or TRBV12-4 to TRBJ1-2; D remains ambiguous. Trimming removed 4 bases at V and 6 bases at J, with 9 bases between. The CDR3 covers 12 residues. CDR3 residues: CASSWQVDGYTF. In DNA, the CDR3 is TGTGCCAGCAGTTGGCAGGTCGATGGCTACACCTTC.

Many counts were recorded for this clonotype. In nucleotides, the CDR3 is TGCGCCAGCAGCCCCCCCGGGGCGACCGGGGAGCTGTTTTTT. Protein: CASSPPGATGELFF. This chain uses TRBV4-1 with TRBJ2-2, with D perhaps assigned TRBD1 or TRBD2 (5 bases each). Trimming shortened V by 4 bases and J by 5 bases, and 11 bases separated the two germline ends. The CDR3 runs to 14 residues. Germline V gene lookup returns CDR1 MGHRA and CDR2 YSYEKL.

The rearrangement links TRBV5-1 to TRBJ1-2; no reliable D call. The CDR3 runs 15 residues. Trimming took off 2 bases at V and 5 bases at J, with 16 bases between the two ends. Per germline, CDR1 SGHRS and CDR2 YFSETQ. The CDR3 nucleotides read TGCGCCAGCAGCTTAACCTTCCTCACTACATATGGCTACACCTTC. Translation gives CASSLTFLTTYGYTF. Full variable domain (rest looked up from reference TRBV5-1 and TRBJ1-2): KAGVTQTPRYLIKTRGQQVTLSCSPISGHRSVSWYQQTPGQGLQFLFEYFSETQRNKGNFPGRFSGRQFSNSRSEMNVSTLELGDSALYLCASSLTFLTTYGYTFGSGTRLTVV.

The rearrangement joins TRBV6-2 or TRBV6-3 to TRBJ2-1, with 8 bases identical to TRBD2. Germline V lookup: CDR1 MNHEY, CDR2 SVGEGT. The CDR3 sequence is 13 residues long. The J segment lost 11 bases and the V segment lost 10 bases, leaving 13 bases of the junction unmatched. The CDR3 DNA reads TGTGCCACCCTCCGAGCGGGAGTGGATCAGCAGTTCTTC. Translating gives CATLRAGVDQQFF.

The V and J genes are TRBV20-1 and TRBJ2-3; weak D call: TRBD2 (6 bases). CDR3 length: 14 amino acids. Germline V lookup: CDR1 DFQATT, CDR2 SNEGSKA (reference sequence). Between the trimmed V and J ends, which lost 1 base and 2 bases, there was a span of 10 bases. Here the CDR3 reads CSARGRRDTDTQYF. The CDR3 DNA reads as TGCAGTGCTAGAGGCCGGCGGGACACAGATACGCAGTATTTT.

The chain combines TRBV20-1 with TRBJ1-4, with D unresolved. V was clipped by 1 base and J by 11 bases, with 17 bases between them. The CDR3 length is 14 residues. The germline CDR1 and CDR2 sequences are DFQATT and SNEGSKA (reference sequence). The CDR3 is CSARALLGPNKLFF. In nucleotides, the CDR3 is TGCAGTGCTAGAGCCTTACTCGGTCCAAATAAACTGTTTTTT.

This clonotype showed up many times. This chain links TRBV11-2 with TRBJ2-7; no clear D. Trimming stripped 0 bases from V and 0 bases from J, with 15 bases between. This CDR3 spans 17 amino acids. CDR1 is SGHAT and CDR2 is FQNNGV in the germline V gene. The CDR3 DNA reads as TGTGCCAGCAGCTTAGATAGGTCGGACCATAGCTCCTACGAGCAGTACTTC. Protein product: CASSLDRSDHSSYEQYF.

This clonotype was seen repeatedly, ten times or more. The rearrangement joins TRBV7-9 to TRBJ1-2, with TRBD1 matching 8 bases. J gave up 8 bases and V 5 bases, and 13 bases lay outside the gene matches. Germline assignment: CDR1 SEHNR and CDR2 FQNEAQ (reference sequence). The CDR3 length is 15 residues. In DNA form, the CDR3 reads TGTGCCAGCAGCCCCAGGGGGCGCGGGTCTTGGGGCTACACCTTC. Translation gives CASSPRGRGSWGYTF.

The chain couples TRBV18 to TRBJ2-6; D is unclear. Germline-derived CDR1 and CDR2 are KGHSH and LQKENI. The CDR3 covers 15 residues. Trimming pared 1 base from V and 4 bases from J, leaving 8 bases between. The CDR3 DNA is TGTGCCAGCTCACCACGGGTAACGGGGGCCAACGTCCTGACTTTC. Translating gives CASSPRVTGANVLTF.

This clonotype was seen only a few times. The CDR3 region is CASSLEGSLFF. The DNA for the CDR3 is TGTGCCAGCAGCTTGGAGGGAAGTTTGTTTTTT. The J gene is TRBJ1-4, the V gene TRBV5-5; the D is unclear. V lost 0 bases and J 15 bases, leaving 9 bases between the germline ends. CDR1 and CDR2 from the germline V gene are SGHKS and YYEKEE (reference sequence). The length of the CDR3 is 11 residues.

This clonotype occurred a few times. The CDR3 DNA sequence: TGTGCCACCAGTGATTTGGGATCAGATACGCAGTATTTT. It codes for CATSDLGSDTQYF. The V call is TRBV24-1, the J call TRBJ2-3; D is uncertain. V gave up 0 bases and J gave up 4 bases, with 4 bases separating them. Germline lookup yields CDR1 KGHDR and CDR2 SFDVKD. CDR3 length equals 13 residues.

The chain couples TRBV5-1 to TRBJ2-1; D call uncertain. CDR3 length: 15 residues. The germline V and J ends were trimmed by 1 base and 2 bases, with 10 bases remaining between them. Germline V gives CDR1 SGHRS, CDR2 YFSETQ. The CDR3: CASSLTGETYNEQFF. CDR3 coding DNA: TGCGCCAGCAGCTTGACCGGCGAAACCTACAATGAGCAGTTCTTC.

This clonotype was observed a few times. The genes are TRBV4-1 and TRBJ1-4, with TRBD1 identical over 7 bases. The CDR3 covers 16 residues. Germline V gene lookup returns CDR1 MGHRA and CDR2 YSYEKL. V lost 6 bases and J lost 1; bases outside the gene matches: 8. DNA for the CDR3: TGCGCCAGCAGTCAACAGCCAGGGGGAACTAATGAAAAACTGTTTTTT. It codes for CASSQQPGGTNEKLFF.

The genes are TRBV9 and TRBJ1-5; 11 positions match TRBD1. This CDR3 is built from 14 residues. Germline trimming cut 4 bases from V and 6 bases from J; bases unmatched to any gene: 3. Germline loops: CDR1 SGDLS, CDR2 YYNGEE. CDR3 loop: CASSRGQGAQPQHF. For the CDR3, the DNA is TGTGCCAGCAGCAGAGGACAGGGGGCTCAGCCCCAGCATTTT.

The V gene is TRBV11-2, the J gene TRBJ1-5, with TRBD1 matching over 8 bases. The CDR3 is 19 residues long. V was clipped by 4 bases and J by 3 bases; unmatched bases: 17. In germline, CDR1 is SGHAT, CDR2 FQNNGV. CDR3 protein: CASSSNPLRGQVFNQPQHF. CDR3 coding DNA: TGTGCCAGCAGCTCCAATCCTCTCAGGGGACAGGTTTTCAATCAGCCCCAGCATTTT.

The sample holds many counts of this clonotype. The CDR3 loop reads CASSQRPETNYGYTF. The DNA for the CDR3 is TGTGCCAGCAGCCAAAGGCCAGAGACCAACTATGGCTACACCTTC. This sequence joins TRBV4-2 and TRBJ1-2; no clear D gene. Germline V gene lookup returns CDR1 LGHNA and CDR2 YNFKEQ. This CDR3 has 15 residues. Deletions cut 2 bases from V and 2 bases from J, with 12 bases between.

This clonotype was seen repeatedly, ten times or more. The rearrangement links TRBV5-1 to TRBJ1-2; TRBD1 might be the D (6 bases). Germline-derived CDR1 and CDR2 are SGHRS and YFSETQ. With 3 bases removed from V and 0 bases from J, the gap between germline ends came to 9 bases. This CDR3 has 14 residues. Here the CDR3 DNA reads TGCGCCAGCAGCTCGGACAGCGCTAACTATGGCTACACCTTC. Its protein product is CASSSDSANYGYTF.

This clonotype was detected ten times or more. V is TRBV5-1 and J is TRBJ2-1; 9 nucleotides agree with TRBD1. There are 13 residues in the CDR3. The V gene's germline CDR1 is SGHRS and CDR2 YFSETQ. Trimming at V came to 5 bases and at J to 8 bases, leaving 5 bases not matched to a gene. The DNA of the CDR3 is TGCGCCAGCAGAAGGACAGGGGTCTATGAGCAGTTCTTC. Protein: CASRRTGVYEQFF.

This clonotype has ten or more counts. The chain carries TRBV6-1 and TRBJ1-5; no clear D. The CDR3 extends over 13 amino acids. Germline CDR1 MNHNS, CDR2 SASEGT. V lost 8 bases to trimming and J lost 0 bases, with 8 bases between them. The chain's CDR3 is CASSGYSNQPQHF. The CDR3 region has the DNA TGTGCCAGCTCCGGCTATAGCAATCAGCCCCAGCATTTT.

This clonotype was found many times. DNA of the CDR3: TGTGCCAGCAGCTTAGGGACTAGTTCGAGTGAGCAGTTCTTC. Protein sequence: CASSLGTSSSEQFF. The chain recombines TRBV11-2 with TRBJ2-1, with TRBD2 identical over 7 bases. Germline V lookup: CDR1 SGHAT, CDR2 FQNNGV. Unmatched junction bases numbered 6, after V lost 1 base and J lost 9 bases. The length of the CDR3 is 14 residues.